This TCR beta chain was found in a study of T cell responses to AZD1222 COVID-19 vaccine. In the study overall: Pooling covered second doses at about 4 or about 12 weeks.

TCRdb's table, derived via immunoSEQ multiplex PCR, lists solely in-frame clones and lacks some. This sample has around 190,000 clones, with roughly 92% found just once. With regard to this clone: Its antigen remains unknown.

Study-level findings and limits: Repertoires in all cases were sampled only once the peak T cell response had passed. There were vaccine-associated CD4 TCRs across spike, dominant at 160-218 and 743-854. It should be noted that donors were predominantly white British and more often female, and clonal diversity was possibly underestimated.

V gave up 5 bases and J gave up 0 bases, with 11 bases separating them. The germline CDR1 and CDR2 sequences are SNHLY and FYNNEI. The CDR3 length is 15 residues. This clonotype was sampled from an adult in good health. This specimen was peripheral blood, taken on day 0 of AZD1222 vaccination. The chain uses TRBV2 and TRBJ1-3; D might be TRBD1 (5 bases). CDR3 residues: CASSQQVLSGNTIYF. DNA for the CDR3: TGTGCCAGCAGTCAACAGGTGCTCTCTGGAAACACCATATATTTT.